The next 25 T cell receptor beta chains were all read from a single sample in a study of T-cell memory formation after mild COVID-19. TCRdb independently ran MiXCR on the 5' RACE reads; one entry per CDR3 protein. The repertoire has around 200,000 distinct CDR3 sequences, over 20% of them found once; the top ten carry under 25%. The source material was PBMCs or a T cell subset sorted from them (not recorded which). These TCRs come from an adult woman who had mild COVID-19 (a few samples of this study predate the infection). Cell type and time point are not known.

In this sample, this clonotype turned up a few times. This chain connects TRBV12-3 or TRBV12-4 to TRBJ1-2; tentatively, D is TRBD1 (5 bases). V shed 0 bases and J shed 4 bases, with 15 bases lying between them. The CDR3 contains 16 residues. CDR3 residues: CASSLAYARDRYGYTF. Here the CDR3 DNA reads TGTGCCAGCAGTTTAGCCTACGCTCGGGACCGCTATGGCTACACCTTC.

The chain couples TRBV2 to TRBJ2-1, with D hard to call. V was trimmed by 3 bases and J by 7 bases, leaving 7 bases between them. CDR3 length equals 12 residues. Germline CDR1 SNHLY, CDR2 FYNNEI. CDR3 sequence reads: CASSDIWNEQFF. CDR3 DNA sequence: TGTGCCAGCAGTGATATATGGAATGAGCAGTTCTTC.

This clonotype was seen only a few times. V usage is TRBV7-3 and J usage is TRBJ2-1; possibly TRBD2 for D (6 bases). Germline V gene sequence: CDR1 SGHTA, CDR2 FQGTGA. The CDR3 has 16 amino acids. Between the trimmed V and J ends, which lost 1 base and 10 bases, there was a span of 20 bases. CDR3 amino acids: CASSLMASSAHGEQFF. The CDR3 coding sequence is TGTGCCAGCAGCTTAATGGCGTCTAGCGCCCATGGGGAGCAGTTCTTC.

This clonotype occurred once. The V call is TRBV6-1, the J call TRBJ1-5; D remains ambiguous. V was cut by 8 bases and J by 1 base, with 12 bases left in between. This CDR3 has 14 residues. CDR1 is MNHNS, CDR2 SASEGT, per germline. In DNA, the CDR3 is TGTGCCAGCCTCCGGGTAGTAAGCAATCAGCCCCAGCATTTT. This encodes CASLRVVSNQPQHF.

The rearrangement uses TRBV7-9 and TRBJ2-7; D ambiguous. Trimming stripped 1 base from V and 5 bases from J, with 3 bases between. Germline V lookup: CDR1 SEHNR, CDR2 FQNEAQ (reference sequence). The CDR3 runs 11 residues. CDR3 in DNA: TGTGCCAGCAGCTTAGAGGACGAGCAGTACTTC. Its protein is CASSLEDEQYF.

This clonotype has only a few counts. This chain links TRBV7-9 with TRBJ1-2; D remains ambiguous. The CDR3 has 13 residues. The V end was cut by 1 base, the J end by 4 bases, with 7 bases between. Per the germline V gene, CDR1 is SEHNR and CDR2 is FQNEAQ (reference sequence). CDR3 in DNA: TGTGCCAGCAGCTTAGGATCCCGCTATGGCTACACCTTC. It yields the protein CASSLGSRYGYTF.

This chain connects TRBV4-3 to TRBJ2-7; 13 bases line up with TRBD2. With V trimmed by 0 bases and J by 7 bases, 3 bases remained unmatched. Looked up from germline, CDR1 is LGHNA and CDR2 is YSLEER. This CDR3 is built from 15 residues. This chain's CDR3 is CASSQDTSGRDEQYF. Here the CDR3 DNA reads TGCGCCAGCAGCCAAGATACTAGCGGGAGGGATGAGCAGTACTTC.

The rearrangement joins TRBV7-3 to TRBJ2-1; D is possibly TRBD2 (6 bases). Trimming stripped 3 bases from V and 4 bases from J, with 13 bases between. The CDR3 contains 15 residues. Germline assignment: CDR1 SGHTA and CDR2 FQGTGA. DNA of the CDR3: TGTGCCAGCAGCTTGGACGGGGGATTTTACAATGAGCAGTTCTTC. It yields the protein CASSLDGGFYNEQFF.

This clonotype was observed a handful of times. The chain employs TRBV7-9 and TRBJ2-7; TRBD1 aligns across 7 bases. The CDR3 has 15 amino acids. Germline lookup yields CDR1 SEHNR and CDR2 FQNEAQ (reference sequence). V was pared by 5 bases and J by 3 bases, with 10 bases of the junction left unmatched. The CDR3 coding sequence is TGTGCCAGCAGCGGAACGACAGGGACGGACTACGAGCAGTACTTC. Translating it yields CASSGTTGTDYEQYF.

There are a few counts of this clonotype. The rearrangement joins TRBV12-3 or TRBV12-4 to TRBJ2-3; 11 nucleotides line up with TRBD2. CDR3 length: 15 amino acids. The V segment lost 4 bases and the J segment 6 bases; nucleotides outside the gene matches: 6. The DNA for the CDR3 is TGTGCCAGCAGTTCTAGCGGGGGGCTGCTGGATACGCAGTATTTT. This translates into CASSSSGGLLDTQYF.

This clonotype was detected many times. The genes are TRBV4-3 and TRBJ2-1; maybe TRBD1 (5 bases). Deletions cut 0 bases from V and 2 bases from J, with 8 bases between. This CDR3 contains 15 residues. CDR1 and CDR2 (germline): LGHNA, YSLEER. The CDR3 coding sequence is TGCGCCAGCAGCCAAGACAGGGCCCCCTACAATGAGCAGTTCTTC. This codes for CASSQDRAPYNEQFF.

The rearrangement joins TRBV5-5 to TRBJ2-1; the D is unclear. Germline CDR1 SGHKS, CDR2 YYEKEE (reference sequence). The CDR3 loop spans 13 amino acids. Trimming removed 2 bases at V and 9 bases at J, with 12 bases between. The chain's CDR3 is CASSLKPPAEQFF. The DNA for the CDR3 is TGTGCCAGCAGCTTAAAGCCTCCTGCTGAGCAGTTCTTC.

This chain links TRBV12-3 or TRBV12-4 with TRBJ2-7; tentatively, D is TRBD2 (7 bases). V was shortened by 6 bases and J by 2 bases, with 11 bases between the two germline ends. The CDR3 loop spans 13 amino acids. CDR3 in amino acids: CASSWGGPYEQYF. The CDR3 region has the DNA TGTGCCAGCAGCTGGGGGGGCCCCTACGAGCAGTACTTC.

This clonotype was counted a few times. This sequence joins TRBV24-1 and TRBJ2-3, with TRBD2 identical over 11 bases. The CDR3 is 17 amino acids. With 0 bases clipped from V and 3 bases from J, the junction kept 4 bases outside the gene matches. Germline lookup yields CDR1 KGHDR and CDR2 SFDVKD. The CDR3 coding sequence is TGTGCCACCAGTGATTTGCCTACTAGCGGGAGAACAGATACGCAGTATTTT. Its protein product is CATSDLPTSGRTDTQYF.

The count of this clonotype is one. The chain has TRBV4-2 and TRBJ2-6, with D hard to call. CDR1 and CDR2 (germline): LGHNA, YNFKEQ. The CDR3 is 13 residues long. The germline V and J ends were trimmed by 2 bases and 2 bases, with 1 base remaining between them. CDR3 sequence (DNA): TGTGCCAGCAGCCAAACTGGGGCCAACGTCCTGACTTTC. This translates into CASSQTGANVLTF.

J is TRBJ2-7 and V is TRBV12-5; 7 bases match TRBD2. CDR1 and CDR2 (germline): LGHNT, FRNRAP. Unmatched junction bases numbered 3, after V lost 5 bases and J lost 2 bases. The CDR3 loop spans 13 amino acids. CDR3 sequence: CASGDGGTYEQYF. The CDR3 DNA reads TGTGCTAGTGGTGACGGGGGGACCTACGAGCAGTACTTC.

In its sample, this clonotype was seen a few times. This sequence joins TRBV19 and TRBJ2-7; D remains unclear. Germline V lookup: CDR1 LNHDA, CDR2 SQIVND (reference sequence). CDR3 length equals 14 residues. V was pared by 3 bases and J by 6 bases, with 15 bases between. CDR3 region: CASSIRPWLGEQYF. In DNA form, the CDR3 reads TGTGCCAGTAGTATTCGACCCTGGCTTGGCGAGCAGTACTTC.

V gene TRBV20-1 combines with J gene TRBJ1-1, with D possibly being TRBD1 (6 bases). CDR1 DFQATT and CDR2 SNEGSKA come from the germline V gene (reference sequence). V was pared by 1 base and J by 4 bases, with 19 bases between. There are 16 residues in the CDR3. CDR3 sequence (DNA): TGCAGTGCTAGAGCTATTCCCGGGACACAAGTCACTGAAGCTTTCTTT. It translates to CSARAIPGTQVTEAFF.

The chain combines TRBV20-1 with TRBJ2-2; 9 bases are shared with TRBD2. The CDR3 sequence is 17 residues long. V lost 0 bases, J lost 1 base, and 6 bases stayed unmatched. The germline V gene encodes CDR1 DFQATT and CDR2 SNEGSKA (reference sequence). The CDR3 nucleotides read TGCAGTGCTAGAGATACCCTACTAGCGGGGAACACCGGGGAGCTGTTTTTT. This encodes CSARDTLLAGNTGELFF.

V gene TRBV27 combines with J gene TRBJ2-2; no clear D gene. The V end was cut by 6 bases, the J end by 6 bases, with 14 bases between. Germline V gene data show CDR1 as MNHEY and CDR2 as SMNVEV (reference sequence). The CDR3 is made up of 14 amino acids. The CDR3 sequence is CASSLLEVPGELFF. Here the CDR3 DNA reads TGTGCCAGCAGCCTACTGGAAGTTCCCGGGGAGCTGTTTTTT.

The chain is built from TRBV27 and TRBJ2-7; D is perhaps TRBD1 or TRBD2 (5 bases each). Trimming took 0 bases from V and 3 from J, leaving 12 bases between them. The CDR3 extends over 15 amino acids. CDR1 and CDR2 from the germline V gene are MNHEY and SMNVEV (reference sequence). The CDR3 nucleotides are TGTGCCAGCAGTTTATCGGGGGTAGGCAACTACGAGCAGTACTTC. Translated: CASSLSGVGNYEQYF.

The chain is built from TRBV12-3 or TRBV12-4 and TRBJ2-7; D is perhaps TRBD1 (5 bases). The V end was cut by 6 bases, the J end by 5 bases, with 17 bases between. The CDR3 consists of 14 residues. As DNA, the CDR3 is TGTGCCAGCAGCGAGATTCCCAGACAGAACGAGCAGTACTTC. Translating it yields CASSEIPRQNEQYF.

This clonotype was seen a few times. V is TRBV5-6 and J is TRBJ2-1, with unresolved D. Trimming took off 0 bases at V and 14 bases at J, with 6 bases between the two ends. The CDR3 runs 10 residues. The germline CDR1 and CDR2 sequences are SGHDT and YYEEEE. CDR3 bases: TGTGCCAGCAGCTTGGATTGTAAGTTCTTC. It translates to CASSLDCKFF.

J is TRBJ1-5 and V is TRBV5-6; 10 bases match TRBD1. Trimming removed 3 bases from V and 1 base from J; junction bases left unmatched: 4. The CDR3 runs 16 residues. Germline CDR1 is SGHDT and CDR2 is YYEEEE. CDR3 DNA sequence: TGTGCCAGCAGCTCTGGGACAGGGGCAAGCAATCAGCCCCAGCATTTT. This gives the protein CASSSGTGASNQPQHF.

J is TRBJ2-7 and V is TRBV20-1; 7 nucleotides agree with TRBD1. V was clipped by 5 bases and J by 2 bases; unmatched bases: 6. The CDR3 length is 13 residues. Germline V gene lookup returns CDR1 DFQATT and CDR2 SNEGSKA (reference sequence). This CDR3 is CSARDSQTYEQYF. The DNA for the CDR3 is TGCAGTGCTCGGGACAGCCAAACCTACGAGCAGTACTTC.